The 30 T cell receptor beta chains listed next were all sequenced from one sample in a study of human T cells and chemical hapten exposure. Time point specified: patch test 1, 2 weeks after DPC sensitization. Treatment indicated: therapeutic diphenylcyclopropenone sensitization with weekly scalp DPC. One entry per CDR3 protein, called by TCRdb with MiXCR from the RACE reads. Altogether 340,000 or so distinct CDR3 sequences are present, under 8% being singletons, with the ten largest covering roughly 8%. Sequenced material: whole blood, taken in connection with sensitization to the hapten diphenylcyclopropenone (DPC). The receptors come from a woman younger than 35 with alopecia areata. Some clones in this sample may be carry-over from other donors' samples.

The chain recombines TRBV4-1 with TRBJ2-7; 9 nucleotides line up with TRBD1. CDR1 is MGHRA and CDR2 is YSYEKL in the germline V gene. Trimming took 0 bases from V and 9 from J; bases not matched to a gene: 15. The CDR3 has 17 residues. CDR3 sequence: CASSQDLEQGAWSVQYF. The CDR3 region has the DNA TGCGCCAGCAGCCAAGATCTAGAACAGGGGGCATGGTCGGTGCAGTACTTC.

This clonotype was observed a handful of times. The gene calls are TRBV7-2 and TRBJ2-3, with TRBD2 matching 12 bases. CDR3 size: 19 residues. V was pared by 5 bases and J by 7 bases, with 19 bases of the junction left unmatched. Germline V gene sequence: CDR1 SGHTA, CDR2 FQGNSA. CDR3 sequence: CASSLDPGTSGPGDYTQYF. CDR3 bases: TGTGCCAGCAGCCTGGATCCCGGGACTAGCGGGCCAGGGGATTATACGCAGTATTTT.

This clonotype was seen only a few times. The CDR3 protein is CASSPWAGANTGELFF. CDR3 sequence (DNA): TGTGCCAGCTCACCATGGGCAGGGGCGAACACCGGGGAGCTGTTTTTT. This chain connects TRBV18 to TRBJ2-2, with D perhaps matching TRBD1 (6 bases). CDR1 and CDR2 from the germline V gene are KGHSH and LQKENI. The CDR3 covers 16 residues. V was trimmed by 2 bases and J by 0 bases, leaving 10 bases between them.

The V gene is TRBV4-1, the J gene TRBJ2-1; no definite D call. With 1 base removed from V and 4 bases from J, the gap between germline ends came to 14 bases. This CDR3 region has 16 residues. Germline V gene lookup returns CDR1 MGHRA and CDR2 YSYEKL. For the CDR3, the DNA is TGCGCCAGCAGCCAAGTTGGACGGATCTCTTACAATGAGCAGTTCTTC. It codes for CASSQVGRISYNEQFF.

The chain has TRBV4-2 and TRBJ1-4, with 9 bases identical to TRBD1. Per the germline V gene, CDR1 is LGHNA and CDR2 is YNFKEQ. Trimming at V came to 4 bases and at J to 8 bases, leaving 20 bases not matched to a gene. This CDR3 spans 19 amino acids. The CDR3 DNA follows: TGTGCCAGCAGCCTTAGCTTTAGGGTCTCGGGACAGGGTGCCGAAAAACTGTTTTTT. Residues: CASSLSFRVSGQGAEKLFF.

This clonotype was picked up a small number of times. The chain is built from TRBV6-1 and TRBJ1-2; a weak D match, TRBD1 (5 bases). V was cut by 6 bases and J by 2 bases, with 28 bases left in between. The CDR3 consists of 19 residues. From germline, CDR1 is MNHNS and CDR2 SASEGT. This CDR3 reads CASSPGQGWALAQNYGYTF. CDR3 bases: TGTGCCAGCAGCCCGGGGCAGGGTTGGGCCTTGGCCCAAAACTATGGCTACACCTTC.

The sample holds a few counts of this clonotype. The rearrangement links TRBV6-2 or TRBV6-3 to TRBJ2-7; TRBD1 agrees at 8 bases. The CDR3 extends over 14 amino acids. The trim removed 5 bases at V and 2 bases at J, leaving 5 bases unmatched. Germline V gene data show CDR1 as MNHEY and CDR2 as SVGEGT. CDR3 sequence reads: CASSDRGPTYEQYF. The CDR3 DNA sequence: TGTGCCAGCAGTGACAGGGGCCCTACCTACGAGCAGTACTTC.

This clonotype was seen only a few times. This chain joins TRBV6-5 and TRBJ2-3; 9 bases fit TRBD1. Looked up from germline, CDR1 is MNHEY and CDR2 is SVGAGI. The CDR3 runs 14 residues. V lost 6 bases and J lost 4; bases outside the gene matches: 5. DNA for the CDR3: TGTGCCAGCAGGCAGGACAGGGGCCCAGATACGCAGTATTTT. Translation: CASRQDRGPDTQYF.

The J gene is TRBJ1-1, the V gene TRBV3-1, with D possibly matching TRBD1 (6 bases). In germline, CDR1 is LGHDT, CDR2 YNNKEL (reference sequence). V was shortened by 1 base and J by 5 bases, with 14 bases between the two germline ends. The CDR3 is 15 residues long. The CDR3 spells CASSQAWTRGTEAFF. CDR3 DNA sequence: TGTGCCAGCAGCCAAGCATGGACGAGGGGGACTGAAGCTTTCTTT.

The chain employs TRBV20-1 and TRBJ2-1; 9 bases agree with TRBD1. This CDR3 is built from 13 residues. The germline CDR1 and CDR2 sequences are DFQATT and SNEGSKA (reference sequence). V lost 6 bases and J lost 10; bases outside the gene matches: 10. CDR3 in DNA: TGCAGTGCGCCACGGACAGGGGTTGAGGAGCAGTTCTTC. This encodes CSAPRTGVEEQFF.

The chain uses TRBV7-2 and TRBJ1-6; 10 bases are shared with TRBD1. The CDR3 consists of 14 residues. The ends lost 5 bases at V and 8 bases at J; junction bases unmatched: 3. The germline CDR1 and CDR2 sequences are SGHTA and FQGNSA. CDR3 coding DNA: TGTGCCAGCAGCCACGGGACAGGGGATTCACCCCTCCACTTT. It specifies CASSHGTGDSPLHF.

This clonotype showed up many times. This chain links TRBV6-2 or TRBV6-3 with TRBJ1-1; a possible D gene is TRBD1 (5 bases). Germline V lookup: CDR1 MNHEY, CDR2 SVGEGT. The CDR3 contains 11 residues. V was trimmed by 9 bases and J by 7 bases, leaving 12 bases between them. The CDR3 reads CASKNGGEAFF. The CDR3 region has the DNA TGTGCCAGTAAGAACGGGGGTGAAGCTTTCTTT.

This clonotype came up a few times. This sequence joins TRBV9 and TRBJ2-2; D is uncertain. Trimming stripped 2 bases from V and 3 bases from J, with 26 bases between. CDR1 SGDLS and CDR2 YYNGEE come from the germline V gene. CDR3 length: 20 residues. CDR3 loop: CASSVLDRLYGSTHTGELFF. For the CDR3, the DNA is TGTGCCAGCAGCGTGTTGGACCGGCTCTACGGCTCTACTCACACCGGGGAGCTGTTTTTT.

This clonotype was counted between two and nine times. This sequence joins TRBV7-3 and TRBJ1-1, with D possibly TRBD1 on 5 matching bases. Germline V lookup: CDR1 SGHTA, CDR2 FQGTGA. This CDR3 is 15 amino acids long. V lost 1 base and J lost 3, with 12 bases in between. The CDR3 DNA sequence: TGTGCCAGCAGCTTAAGTTCAGGGACCGACACTGAAGCTTTCTTT. This codes for CASSLSSGTDTEAFF.

This clonotype was observed many times. This rearrangement joins TRBV27 to TRBJ2-3; D not resolved. The CDR3 is made up of 12 amino acids. Germline CDR1 is MNHEY and CDR2 is SMNVEV (reference sequence). Trimming removed 4 bases from V and 4 bases from J, with 6 bases in between. CDR3 amino acids: CASSSSSDTQYF. The CDR3 region has the DNA TGTGCCAGCAGTTCGTCGTCAGATACGCAGTATTTT.

This clonotype has just a few counts. CDR3 in amino acids: CASSIVAGVPDTQYF. The CDR3 region has the DNA TGTGCCAGTAGTATAGTAGCGGGGGTTCCGGATACGCAGTATTTT. The chain joins TRBV19 to TRBJ2-3, with TRBD2 identical over 9 bases. Germline CDR1 LNHDA, CDR2 SQIVND (reference sequence). V was pared by 1 base and J by 6 bases, with 5 bases of the junction left unmatched. The length of the CDR3 is 15 residues.

There are a few counts of this clonotype. The V and J genes are TRBV4-2 and TRBJ2-7; the D call may be TRBD1 or TRBD2 (5 bases each). Germline-derived CDR1 and CDR2 are LGHNA and YNFKEQ. The V and J ends lost 4 bases and 6 bases respectively, with 22 bases between them. The CDR3 runs 16 residues. This chain's CDR3 is CASSRTGTLNGVEQYF. The CDR3, as DNA: TGTGCCAGCAGCCGAACCGGGACCCTTAACGGGGTCGAGCAGTACTTC.

This clonotype was observed a handful of times. V usage is TRBV11-2 and J usage is TRBJ2-3; D gene uncertain. This CDR3 is 11 amino acids long. Trimming removed 4 bases at V and 6 bases at J, with 5 bases between. The germline CDR1 and CDR2 sequences are SGHAT and FQNNGV. The CDR3 DNA reads TGTGCCAGCAGCTCCGTGGATACGCAGTATTTT. It translates to CASSSVDTQYF. Combining the CDR3 with reference TRBV11-2 and TRBJ2-3 gives the whole variable domain EAGVAQSPRYKIIEKRQSVAFWCNPISGHATLYWYQQILGQGPKLLIQFQNNGVVDDSQLPKDRFSAERLKGVDSTLKIQPAKLEDSAVYLCASSSVDTQYFGPGTRLTVL.

Only a few counts were recorded for this clonotype. The gene calls are TRBV3-1 and TRBJ2-7; a possible D gene is TRBD2 (5 bases). V shed 4 bases and J shed 5 bases, with 15 bases lying between them. CDR3 length equals 14 residues. Germline CDR1 LGHDT, CDR2 YNNKEL (reference sequence). The DNA of the CDR3 is TGTGCCAGCAGCCGCTCTCAGGTCGGGGACGAGCAGTACTTC. Translating it yields CASSRSQVGDEQYF.

The genes are TRBV4-1 and TRBJ1-6; D might be TRBD1 (6 bases). Germline V gene sequence: CDR1 MGHRA, CDR2 YSYEKL. Trimming stripped 4 bases from V and 6 bases from J, with 19 bases between. The length of the CDR3 is 17 residues. The CDR3 DNA sequence: TGCGCCAGCAGCCGAGACGTCGACAGGCCGATTAATTCACCCCTCCACTTT. Residues: CASSRDVDRPINSPLHF.

The chain uses TRBV29-1 and TRBJ1-2; 9 bases match TRBD1. The CDR3 has 11 amino acids. The germline gives CDR1 SQVTM, CDR2 ANQGSEA. J lost 6 bases, V lost 7 bases, and 3 bases had no gene match. CDR3 residues: CSERTGDGYTF. The CDR3 DNA sequence: TGCAGCGAACGGACAGGGGATGGCTACACCTTC. The full variable domain, completed using reference TRBV29-1 and TRBJ1-2, is SAVISQKPSRDICQRGTSLTIQCQVDSQVTMMFWYRQQPGQSLTLIATANQGSEATYESGFVIDKFPISRPNLTFSTLTVSNMSPEDSSIYLCSERTGDGYTFGSGTRLTVV.

This clonotype was observed at least ten times. The chain has TRBV3-1 and TRBJ1-2; 10 nucleotides align to TRBD1. Germline CDR1 is LGHDT and CDR2 is YNNKEL (reference sequence). The CDR3 spans 16 residues. Trimming took 2 bases from V and 4 from J; bases not matched to a gene: 7. The CDR3 loop is CASSQLLTGGSYGYTF. CDR3 DNA sequence: TGTGCCAGCAGCCAACTCTTGACAGGGGGCAGCTATGGCTACACCTTC. Full variable domain (outside the CDR3, taken from reference TRBV3-1 and TRBJ1-2): DTAVSQTPKYLVTQMGNDKSIKCEQNLGHDTMYWYKQDSKKFLKIMFSYNNKELIINETVPNRFSPKSPDKAHLNLHINSLELGDSAVYFCASSQLLTGGSYGYTFGSGTRLTVV.

In its sample, this clonotype was seen a few times. The V gene is TRBV6-5, the J gene TRBJ2-3; no reliable D call. Trimming removed 6 bases at V and 1 base at J, with 8 bases between. Per the germline V gene, CDR1 is MNHEY and CDR2 is SVGAGI. The CDR3 has 13 residues. The CDR3 coding sequence is TGTGCCAGCAGCCGGCCCGGCACAGATACGCAGTATTTT. Translating it yields CASSRPGTDTQYF.

There are a few counts of this clonotype. The V call is TRBV6-2 or TRBV6-3, the J call TRBJ2-4, with D possibly being TRBD2 (6 bases). The CDR3 is 14 amino acids. With 7 bases removed from V and 0 bases from J, the gap between germline ends came to 10 bases. The germline gives CDR1 MNHEY, CDR2 SVGEGT. In DNA, the CDR3 is TGTGCCAGCAACCGGGACTTAGCCAAAAACATTCAGTACTTC. It specifies CASNRDLAKNIQYF.

This clonotype was found a few times. The chain joins TRBV5-1 to TRBJ2-7; tentatively, D is TRBD2 (6 bases). V lost 2 bases, J lost 3 bases, and 18 bases lay in between. The length of the CDR3 is 16 residues. Germline-derived CDR1 and CDR2 are SGHRS and YFSETQ. The CDR3 nucleotides are TGCGCCAGCAGCTTCCAGGGAGGCGTCGGAAGCTACGAGCAGTACTTC. Amino acid sequence: CASSFQGGVGSYEQYF.

V gene TRBV20-1 combines with J gene TRBJ1-4; TRBD1 is a possible D gene (6 bases). CDR1 and CDR2 (germline): DFQATT, SNEGSKA (reference sequence). Trimming removed 1 base at V and 0 bases at J, with 12 bases between. This CDR3 region has 16 residues. The CDR3 bases are TGCAGTGCTAGAGTTTGGGGGGCGGCAACTAATGAAAAACTGTTTTTT. Its protein product is CSARVWGAATNEKLFF.

This clonotype showed up many times. The V and J genes are TRBV2 and TRBJ2-7; D is tentatively TRBD1 or TRBD2 (6 bases each). CDR3 size: 11 residues. Trimming left V 10 bases short and J 7 bases short, with 14 bases between. CDR1 and CDR2 (germline): SNHLY, FYNNEI. The CDR3 DNA sequence: TGTGCCACCCGGGGGCTGGGAGAGCAGTACTTC. It codes for CATRGLGEQYF. The entire variable domain, with the rest obtained from reference TRBV2 and TRBJ2-7, is as follows: EPEVTQTPSHQVTQMGQEVILRCVPISNHLYFYWYRQILGQKVEFLVSFYNNEISEKSEIFDDQFSVERPDGSNFTLKIRSTKLEDSAMYFCATRGLGEQYFGPGTRLTVT.

CDR3 sequence (DNA): TGTGCCAGCGGCCCGGACAGGGGGCTCGGTGGCTACACCTTC. Protein product: CASGPDRGLGGYTF. This chain joins TRBV2 and TRBJ1-2; 11 bases align to TRBD1. The junction had 9 bases not matched to a gene; V was cut back by 8 bases and J by 7 bases. The CDR3 is made up of 14 amino acids. Per the germline V gene, CDR1 is SNHLY and CDR2 is FYNNEI.

V is TRBV3-1 and J is TRBJ1-3; D not certain. CDR1 and CDR2 (germline): LGHDT, YNNKEL (reference sequence). V lost 1 base and J 2 bases, leaving 18 bases between the germline ends. The CDR3 contains 18 residues. CDR3 residues: CASSQARITYTTGNTIYF. The CDR3 coding sequence is TGTGCCAGCAGCCAAGCCCGAATTACATACACGACTGGAAACACCATATATTTT.

This clonotype was detected only a few times. V usage is TRBV12-3 or TRBV12-4 and J usage is TRBJ1-4, with 8 bases matching TRBD1. Trimming cost V 7 bases and J 14 bases; bases outside gene matches: 15. This CDR3 has 14 amino acids. CDR3 residues: CASKVLQGAHNLFF. The CDR3 coding sequence is TGTGCCAGCAAGGTTCTTCAGGGGGCGCATAATCTGTTTTTT.